A selection of T cell receptor beta chains follows, all from one sample in a study of regulatory T cells in long-lasting Graves disease. TCRdb analysed the multiplex PCR reads with MiXCR anew, one entry per CDR3 protein. This sample has 650,000 to 700,000 distinct CDR3 sequences, with around 30% found just once. The source was peripheral blood mononuclear cells (PBMCs), collected when the disease was refractory, from a patient treated with antithyroid drugs. All receptors derive from a female donor with Graves disease. Each CDR3 is given with its conserved first and last residue. The D gene is left open where the match is weak. Not every row has a clone size; where given, it reads once, few, many or a size class.

abundance,len,j_gene,d_gene,v_gene,CDR3nt,CDR3aa
.,14,TRBJ1-5,.,TRBV11-2,TGTGCCAGCAGCGGGAACAGTCGATATCAGCCCCAGCATTTT,CASSGNSRYQPQHF
many,15,TRBJ1-2,.,TRBV3-1,TGTGCCAGCAGCCAAGGGGCCGGGGTGAACTATGGCTACACCTTC,CASSQGAGVNYGYTF
few,13,TRBJ2-7,.,TRBV2,TGTGCCAGCAGCCGTGCGTCAGACTACGAGCAGTACTTC,CASSRASDYEQYF
few,14,TRBJ2-7,TRBD2,TRBV5-1,TGCGCCAGCAGCGCGGGAGGGCCGAACTACGAGCAGTACTTC,CASSAGGPNYEQYF
.,17,TRBJ1-6,.,TRBV11-2,TGTGCCAGCAGCTTAGATCACCGGGGCCTGGATGATTCACCCCTCCACTTT,CASSLDHRGLDDSPLHF
few,15,TRBJ1-1,.,TRBV12-3/TRBV12-4,TGTGCCAGCAGTCCCCTACACACTAGACGGACTGAAGCTTTCTTT,CASSPLHTRRTEAFF
.,13,TRBJ1-5,.,TRBV30,TGTGCCTGGGCCGTCTCGGGAAATCAGCCCCAGCATTTT,CAWAVSGNQPQHF
.,16,TRBJ2-5,TRBD2,TRBV11-2,TGTGCCAGCAGCCCCGGGACTAGCGGGATTGGGGAGACCCAGTACTTC,CASSPGTSGIGETQYF
.,15,TRBJ2-5,TRBD2,TRBV20-1,TGCAGTGCTAGAATCTCGGGGGAGGGCCGTGAGACCCAGTACTTC,CSARISGEGRETQYF
few,15,TRBJ2-5,TRBD2,TRBV12-5,TGTGCTAGTGGTTCCGGGACTAGCGGGAGTGAGACCCAGTACTTC,CASGSGTSGSETQYF
many,13,TRBJ1-5,.,TRBV27,TGTGCCAGCAGTTTTATGGGGGATCAGCCCCAGCATTTT,CASSFMGDQPQHF
.,15,TRBJ1-5,.,TRBV12-5,TGTGCTAGTGGTTTGGCCACAGGGAGAGGTCAGCCCCAGCATTTT,CASGLATGRGQPQHF
few,13,TRBJ1-6,TRBD1,TRBV20-1,TGCAGTGCAGGACAGGGAATGGCTTCACCCCTCCACTTT,CSAGQGMASPLHF
few,15,TRBJ2-7,TRBD1,TRBV5-1,TGCGCCAGCAGACCTCTGGGGACAGGTACGTCCGAGCAGTACTTC,CASRPLGTGTSEQYF
many,12,TRBJ1-2,.,TRBV12-3/TRBV12-4,TGTGCCAGCAGTTTACAGGGAGCTGGCTACACCTTC,CASSLQGAGYTF
few,18,TRBJ2-4,TRBD2,TRBV19,TGTGCCAGTCGCCCCCGTCCATTTAGCGGGAGTACCAAAAACATTCAGTACTTC,CASRPRPFSGSTKNIQYF
.,14,TRBJ1-2,.,TRBV24-1,TGTGCCACCAGTGGAAGTGGACAAAACTATGGCTACACCTTC,CATSGSGQNYGYTF
.,16,TRBJ2-7,TRBD2,TRBV27,TGTGCCAGCAGTTCGCAACCGGGACTAGCCTCGTACGAGCAGTACTTC,CASSSQPGLASYEQYF
many,12,TRBJ2-4,TRBD1,TRBV2,TGTGCCAGCAGGGGACAGAAAAACATTCAGTACTTC,CASRGQKNIQYF
few,17,TRBJ1-6,TRBD1,TRBV15,TGTGCCACCAGCAGAGAGGACAGGGGGCCATTTAATTCACCCCTCCACTTT,CATSREDRGPFNSPLHF
.,14,TRBJ1-2,TRBD1,TRBV12-3/TRBV12-4,TGTGCCAGCAGTTACACAGGGGCAGTCTATGGCTACACCTTC,CASSYTGAVYGYTF
few,15,TRBJ2-7,TRBD2,TRBV20-1,TGCAGTGCCACTCCGACTAGCGGGATAGCCTACGAGCAGTACTTC,CSATPTSGIAYEQYF